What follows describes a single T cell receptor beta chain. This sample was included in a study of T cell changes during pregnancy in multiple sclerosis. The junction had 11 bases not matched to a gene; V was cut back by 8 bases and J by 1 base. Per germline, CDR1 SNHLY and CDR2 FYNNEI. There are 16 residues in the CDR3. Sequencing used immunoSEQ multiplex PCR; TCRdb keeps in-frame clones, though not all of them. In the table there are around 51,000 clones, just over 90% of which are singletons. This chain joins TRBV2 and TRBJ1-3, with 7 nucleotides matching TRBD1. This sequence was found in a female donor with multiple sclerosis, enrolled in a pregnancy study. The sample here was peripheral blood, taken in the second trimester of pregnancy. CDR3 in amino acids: CASEKQGRYSGNTIYF. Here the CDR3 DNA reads TGTGCCAGCGAGAAACAGGGGCGATATTCTGGAAACACCATATATTTT.